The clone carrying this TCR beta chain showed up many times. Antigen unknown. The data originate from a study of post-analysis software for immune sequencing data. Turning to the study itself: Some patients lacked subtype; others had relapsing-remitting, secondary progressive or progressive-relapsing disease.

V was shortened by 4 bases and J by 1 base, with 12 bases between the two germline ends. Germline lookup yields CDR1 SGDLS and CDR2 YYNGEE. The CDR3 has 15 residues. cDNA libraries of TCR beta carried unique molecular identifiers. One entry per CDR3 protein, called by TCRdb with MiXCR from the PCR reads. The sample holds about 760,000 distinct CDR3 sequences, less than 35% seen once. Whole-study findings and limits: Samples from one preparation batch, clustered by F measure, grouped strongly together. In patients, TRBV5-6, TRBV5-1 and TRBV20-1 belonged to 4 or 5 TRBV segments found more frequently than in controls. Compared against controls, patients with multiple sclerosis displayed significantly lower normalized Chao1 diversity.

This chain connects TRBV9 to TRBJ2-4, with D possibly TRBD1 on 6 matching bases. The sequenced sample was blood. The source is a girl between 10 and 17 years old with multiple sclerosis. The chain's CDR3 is CASSTTQGAKNIQYF. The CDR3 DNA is TGTGCCAGCAGCACAACCCAGGGGGCCAAAAACATTCAGTACTTC.